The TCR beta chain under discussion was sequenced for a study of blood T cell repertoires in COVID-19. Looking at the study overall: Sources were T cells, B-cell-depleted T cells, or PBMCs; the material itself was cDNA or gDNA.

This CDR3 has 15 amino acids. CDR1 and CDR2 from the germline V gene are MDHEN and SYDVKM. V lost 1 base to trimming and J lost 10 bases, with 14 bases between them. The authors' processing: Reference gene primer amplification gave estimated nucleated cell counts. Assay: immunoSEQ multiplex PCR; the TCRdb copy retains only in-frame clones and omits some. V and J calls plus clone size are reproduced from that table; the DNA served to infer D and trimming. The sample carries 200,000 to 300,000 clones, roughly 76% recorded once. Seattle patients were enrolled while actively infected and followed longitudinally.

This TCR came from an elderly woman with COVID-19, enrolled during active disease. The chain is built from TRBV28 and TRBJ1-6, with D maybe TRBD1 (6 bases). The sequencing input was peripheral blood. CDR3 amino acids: CASSLFAGVRSPLHF. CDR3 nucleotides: TGTGCCAGCAGTTTATTTGCAGGGGTGCGATCACCCCTCCACTTT. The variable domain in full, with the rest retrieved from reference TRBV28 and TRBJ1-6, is DVKVTQSSRYLVKRTGEKVFLECVQDMDHENMFWYRQDPGLGLRLIYFSYDVKMKEKGDIPEGYSVSREKKERFSLILESASTNQTSMYLCASSLFAGVRSPLHFGNGTRLTVT.